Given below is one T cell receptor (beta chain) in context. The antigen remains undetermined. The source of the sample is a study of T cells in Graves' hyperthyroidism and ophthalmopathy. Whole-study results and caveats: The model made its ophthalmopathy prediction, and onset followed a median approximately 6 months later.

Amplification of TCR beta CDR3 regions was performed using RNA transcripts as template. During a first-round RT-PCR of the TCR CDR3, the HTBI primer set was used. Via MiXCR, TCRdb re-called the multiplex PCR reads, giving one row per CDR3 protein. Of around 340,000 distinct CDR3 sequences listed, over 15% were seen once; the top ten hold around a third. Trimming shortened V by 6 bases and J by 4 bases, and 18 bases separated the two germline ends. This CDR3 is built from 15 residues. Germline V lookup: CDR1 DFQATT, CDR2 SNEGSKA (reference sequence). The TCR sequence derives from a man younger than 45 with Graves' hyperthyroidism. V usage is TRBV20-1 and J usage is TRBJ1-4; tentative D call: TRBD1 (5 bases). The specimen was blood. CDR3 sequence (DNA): TGCAGTGCCTCCTCTCGGGGCAGAGATAATGAAAAACTGTTTTTT. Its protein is CSASSRGRDNEKLFF.